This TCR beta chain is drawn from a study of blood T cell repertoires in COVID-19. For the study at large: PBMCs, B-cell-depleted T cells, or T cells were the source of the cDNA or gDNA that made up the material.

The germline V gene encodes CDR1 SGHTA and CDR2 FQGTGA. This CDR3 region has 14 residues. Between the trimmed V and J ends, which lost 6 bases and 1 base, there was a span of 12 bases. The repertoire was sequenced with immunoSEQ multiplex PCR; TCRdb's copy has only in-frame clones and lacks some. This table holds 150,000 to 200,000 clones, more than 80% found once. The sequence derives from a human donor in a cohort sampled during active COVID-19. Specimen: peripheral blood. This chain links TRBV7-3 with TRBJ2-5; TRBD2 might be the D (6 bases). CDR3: CASSPTGAQETQYF. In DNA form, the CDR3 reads TGTGCCAGCAGTCCGACGGGAGCCCAAGAGACCCAGTACTTC.